The rows below give T cell receptor beta chains drawn from one sample of a study. TCRdb re-derived calls from the reads in MiXCR, one entry per CDR3 protein. This sample has nearly 15,000 distinct CDR3 sequences, with approximately 37% found just once. The sequencing sample was made of blood. The receptor source for this set is a human donor. Each CDR3 is given with its conserved first and last residue. D genes are given only for firm matches. Part of the rows lack a size; the others show once, few, many or a class for expanded clones.

j_call v_call d_call clone_size cdr3_aa cdr3_nt
TRBJ1-4 TRBV28 . . CASSAAWGTNEKLFF TGTGCCAGCAGTGCCGCATGGGGAACTAATGAAAAACTGTTTTTT
TRBJ1-1 TRBV7-3 TRBD1 . CASSLRQGVLNTEAFF TGTGCCAGCAGCCTAAGACAGGGGGTTCTGAACACTGAAGCTTTCTTT
TRBJ2-1 TRBV12-3/TRBV12-4 TRBD2 medium-sized CASILAGGLNEQFF TGTGCCAGTATTCTAGCGGGAGGTCTCAATGAGCAGTTCTTC
TRBJ2-1 TRBV7-8 . medium-sized CASSPSPGLVEQFF TGTGCCAGCAGCCCAAGTCCAGGGTTGGTTGAGCAGTTCTTC
TRBJ2-4 TRBV4-3 TRBD1 many CASSRDRDKNIQYF TGCGCCAGCAGCCGTGACAGGGACAAAAACATTCAGTACTTC
TRBJ2-7 TRBV18 TRBD2 . CASSPTSGSSYEQYF TGTGCCAGCTCACCGACTAGCGGGAGCTCCTACGAGCAGTACTTC
TRBJ1-1 TRBV20-1 TRBD1 medium-sized CSARTGVDTEAFF TGCAGTGCTAGGACAGGGGTGGACACTGAAGCTTTCTTT
TRBJ1-6 TRBV4-2 . many CASSQVAPREFVPLHF TGTGCCAGCAGCCAAGTTGCCCCCAGGGAATTCGTTCCCCTCCACTTT
TRBJ2-4 TRBV4-3 . many CASSQYEGEGIQYF TGCGCCAGCAGCCAATACGAGGGTGAGGGCATTCAGTACTTC
TRBJ2-7 TRBV5-4 . . CASSLVSSYEQYF TGTGCCAGCAGCTTGGTGAGCTCCTACGAGCAGTACTTC
TRBJ1-1 TRBV4-3 TRBD1 many CASSPRQGWTEAFF TGCGCCAGCAGCCCACGACAGGGGTGGACTGAAGCTTTCTTT
TRBJ1-6 TRBV20-1 . . CSSRDSPLHF TGCAGCAGCCGGGATTCACCCCTCCACTTT
TRBJ1-1 TRBV30 TRBD1 medium-sized CAWSAEPAGGTEAFF TGTGCCTGGAGTGCCGAGCCCGCAGGGGGGACTGAAGCTTTCTTT
TRBJ2-2 TRBV4-2 . . CASSIYLCSVGLAGMAGELFF .
TRBJ2-5 TRBV30 . few CAMEGETQYF TGTGCCATGGAGGGAGAGACCCAGTACTTC
TRBJ2-7 TRBV30 . many CAWSGNYEQYF TGTGCCTGGAGTGGCAACTACGAGCAGTACTTC
TRBJ2-7 TRBV4-1 . once CASSQVLGKTYEQYF TGCGCCAGCAGCCAAGTTCTGGGTAAGACCTACGAGCAGTACTTC
TRBJ1-1 TRBV18 . few CAWNSLRINTEALF TGTGCCTGGAACTCCCTCCGGATCAACACTGAAGCTTTATTT
TRBJ2-7 TRBV5-4 . . CASSLAGAGNYEQYF TGTGCCAGCAGCTTGGCAGGTGCAGGGAACTACGAGCAGTACTTC
TRBJ2-3 TRBV20-1 TRBD2 . CSAPTPTSGRSDTQYF TGCAGTGCCCCTACCCCGACTAGCGGGAGGTCAGATACGCAGTATTTT
TRBJ1-5 TRBV6-6 . many CASSGGVRQPQHF TGTGCCAGCAGTGGAGGGGTGAGGCAGCCCCAGCATTTT
TRBJ1-4 TRBV4-3 . few CASRAPGEKLFF TGCGCCAGCCGGGCCCCCGGAGAAAAACTGTTTTTT
TRBJ2-1 TRBV29-1 TRBD2 medium-sized CSVDTPISGDGFEQFF TGCAGCGTTGATACCCCGATTAGCGGGGACGGGTTTGAGCAGTTCTTC
TRBJ2-7 TRBV30 . few CAWSVGGASYEQYF TGTGCCTGGAGTGTAGGGGGGGCGTCCTACGAGCAGTACTTC
TRBJ2-1 TRBV20-1 TRBD2 many CSARRRLAETYNEQFF TGCAGTGCTAGGCGCAGACTAGCGGAGACCTACAATGAGCAGTTCTTC
TRBJ1-5 TRBV20-1 . many CSASSRGNQPQHF TGCAGTGCTAGCTCCAGGGGTAATCAGCCCCAGCATTTT
TRBJ2-3 TRBV29-1 TRBD2 . CSVDASGKGTDTQYF TGCAGCGTTGATGCTAGCGGGAAGGGAACAGATACGCAGTATTTT
TRBJ1-5 TRBV15 . few CATSRGQGADLNSNQPQHF TGTGCCACCAGCAGAGGTCAAGGGGCGGACCTTAATAGCAATCAGCCCCAGCATTTT
TRBJ1-4 TRBV4-3 . many CASSQDLEGVAGEKLFF TGCGCCAGCAGCCAAGATTTGGAGGGGGTGGCAGGTGAAAAACTGTTTTTT
TRBJ1-1 TRBV30 . . CNIVGYTEAFF TGTAACATTGTGGGGTATACTGAAGCTTTCTTT
TRBJ2-5 TRBV4-3 TRBD2 . CASGGLAVETQYF TGCGCCAGCGGAGGACTAGCGGTGGAGACCCAGTACTTC
TRBJ1-1 TRBV29-1 . many CSVLVLGYTGTEAFF TGCAGCGTTCTCGTCCTGGGGTACACGGGCACTGAAGCTTTCTTT
TRBJ2-1 TRBV20-1 TRBD2 medium-sized CSARGLAEYNEQFF TGCAGTGCTAGAGGACTAGCGGAATACAATGAGCAGTTCTTC
TRBJ2-7 TRBV29-1 . . CSSHEAYEQYF TGCAGCTCGCACGAGGCCTACGAGCAGTACTTC
TRBJ2-7 TRBV4-3 . many CASSQDPLENEQYF TGCGCCAGCAGCCAAGACCCCCTCGAGAACGAGCAGTACTTC
TRBJ1-5 TRBV18 . medium-sized CASSPRTGPNQPQHF TGTGCCAGCTCACCACGCACAGGGCCCAATCAGCCCCAGCATTTT
TRBJ2-7 TRBV11-1 TRBD2 . CASSLRGLGFGTSGNSYEQYF TGTGCCAGCAGCTTAAGGGGTTTAGGGTTCGGGACTAGCGGGAATTCCTACGAGCAGTACTTC
TRBJ1-1 TRBV4-3 . many CASSQGGLGTEAFF TGCGCCAGCAGCCAAGGGGGGCTCGGCACTGAAGCTTTCTTT
TRBJ2-1 TRBV29-1 TRBD1 . CSVEGTGGNTDTQFF TGCAGCGTTGAGGGGACAGGGGGTAACACAGATACGCAGTTCTTC
TRBJ2-5 TRBV7-3 TRBD2 . CASRRGSGLQETQYF TGTGCCAGCAGAAGGGGTAGCGGGTTGCAAGAGACCCAGTACTTC